Presented here are 19 T cell receptor beta chains from one specimen sequenced in a study of somatic mutations in cytotoxic T cells in rheumatoid arthritis. Only in-frame clones appear in the TCRdb table, and some are missing; sequencing was by immunoSEQ multiplex PCR. The table includes fewer than 30,000 clones, about four fifths detected once. Input material: CD8+ T cells sorted from blood. Source of these receptors: a man over 45 in good health.

V usage is TRBV2 and J usage is TRBJ2-7; D gene ambiguous. Germline V gives CDR1 SNHLY, CDR2 FYNNEI. The CDR3 length is 12 residues. Between the trimmed V and J ends, which lost 6 bases and 4 bases, there was a span of 10 bases. CDR3 DNA sequence: TGTGCCAGCAGGGATGGGCTTTACGAGCAGTACTTC. This sequence encodes CASRDGLYEQYF.

The CDR3, as DNA: TGTGCCAGTAGTATCGGGACAGGGACCACTGAAGCTTTCTTT. Translating it yields CASSIGTGTTEAFF. This rearrangement joins TRBV19 to TRBJ1-1, with 9 bases lining up with TRBD1. Germline values: CDR1 LNHDA, CDR2 SQIVND (reference sequence). The CDR3 runs to 14 residues. J gave up 4 bases and V 3 bases, and 3 bases lay outside the gene matches.

J is TRBJ2-7 and V is TRBV11-2, with D tentatively TRBD1 or TRBD2 (5 bases each). V shed 1 base and J shed 3 bases, with 13 bases lying between them. Germline CDR1 is SGHAT and CDR2 is FQNNGV. This CDR3 contains 15 residues. CDR3 sequence (DNA): TGTGCCAGCAGCTTAGGATGGGGGACCGACTACGAGCAGTACTTC. The encoded protein is CASSLGWGTDYEQYF. The full variable domain, its missing parts supplied by reference TRBV11-2 and TRBJ2-7, is EAGVAQSPRYKIIEKRQSVAFWCNPISGHATLYWYQQILGQGPKLLIQFQNNGVVDDSQLPKDRFSAERLKGVDSTLKIQPAKLEDSAVYLCASSLGWGTDYEQYFGPGTRLTVT.

This rearrangement joins TRBV27 to TRBJ2-3; D not resolved. Germline-derived CDR1 and CDR2 are MNHEY and SMNVEV (reference sequence). V lost 0 bases, J lost 1 base, and 2 bases lay in between. CDR3 length equals 13 residues. The CDR3 is CASSLSGTDTQYF. The CDR3 DNA reads TGTGCCAGCAGTTTATCGGGCACAGATACGCAGTATTTT.

This chain links TRBV4-1 with TRBJ2-7, with a tentative D call TRBD1 (5 bases). This CDR3 region has 16 residues. Trimming removed 3 bases from V and 4 bases from J, with 19 bases in between. Germline CDR1 is MGHRA and CDR2 is YSYEKL. The CDR3 region is CASSHQGHLSSYEQYF. In nucleotides, the CDR3 is TGCGCCAGCAGCCATCAAGGACACCTATCGTCTTACGAGCAGTACTTC.

This clone was observed a handful of times. The chain carries TRBV27 and TRBJ2-7; TRBD2 aligns across 11 bases. Trimming cost V 5 bases and J 6 bases; bases outside gene matches: 6. This CDR3 is built from 14 residues. The germline CDR1 and CDR2 sequences are MNHEY and SMNVEV (reference sequence). The CDR3, as DNA: TGTGCCAGCAGTGAGACTAGCGGGACTCGCGAGCAGTACTTC. Encoded protein: CASSETSGTREQYF.

The chain recombines TRBV27 with TRBJ2-1; TRBD2 aligns across 12 bases. The CDR3 runs to 16 residues. Trimming at V came to 4 bases and at J to 4 bases, leaving 5 bases not matched to a gene. CDR1 and CDR2 (germline): MNHEY, SMNVEV (reference sequence). The CDR3 DNA reads TGTGCCAGCAGTTCCCTCGGACTAGCGGGGTACAATGAGCAGTTCTTC. It codes for CASSSLGLAGYNEQFF.

The chain combines TRBV7-9 with TRBJ1-3; 7 bases match TRBD1. V trimming: 4 bases; J trimming: 2 bases; junction bases outside the gene matches: 5. CDR3 length: 15 amino acids. The germline V gene has CDR1 SEHNR and CDR2 FQNEAQ (reference sequence). The CDR3 DNA reads as TGTGCCAGCAGCTCCAAGACAGGGACTGGAAACACCATATATTTT. It specifies CASSSKTGTGNTIYF.

V is TRBV13 and J is TRBJ1-3; D is perhaps TRBD1 (5 bases). The CDR3 length is 16 residues. V was clipped by 1 base and J by 2 bases, with 12 bases between them. Germline-derived CDR1 and CDR2 are PRHDT and FYEKMQ (reference sequence). The DNA for the CDR3 is TGTGCCAGCAGCTTAGTCCGGAGGGGAACTGGAAACACCATATATTTT. Translation gives CASSLVRRGTGNTIYF.

The genes are TRBV7-9 and TRBJ2-5; no definite D call. From germline, CDR1 is SEHNR and CDR2 FQNEAQ (reference sequence). Trimming took off 5 bases at V and 5 bases at J, with 12 bases between the two ends. CDR3 length: 13 amino acids. As DNA, the CDR3 is TGTGCCAGCAGCCCGACAACGGAGGAGACCCAGTACTTC. It specifies CASSPTTEETQYF.

The chain joins TRBV6-5 to TRBJ1-4, with TRBD1 matching over 8 bases. Germline-derived CDR1 and CDR2 are MNHEY and SVGAGI. V lost 2 bases and J lost 7; bases outside the gene matches: 9. CDR3 length: 16 residues. This CDR3 is CASSYDGQGEGEKLFF. The CDR3 DNA follows: TGTGCCAGCAGTTACGACGGACAGGGAGAAGGTGAAAAACTGTTTTTT.

The V and J genes are TRBV27 and TRBJ1-1, with D possibly TRBD1 on 5 matching bases. Deletions cut 3 bases from V and 5 bases from J, with 10 bases between. This CDR3 region has 13 residues. The germline V gene encodes CDR1 MNHEY and CDR2 SMNVEV (reference sequence). The CDR3 reads CASSFGGKTEAFF. CDR3 DNA sequence: TGTGCCAGCAGTTTTGGGGGGAAGACTGAAGCTTTCTTT.

The V gene is TRBV4-2, the J gene TRBJ2-2; unclear D gene. This CDR3 is 16 amino acids long. The germline V and J ends were trimmed by 1 base and 3 bases, with 12 bases remaining between them. Germline CDR1 reads LGHNA; CDR2 reads YNFKEQ. CDR3 in DNA: TGTGCCAGCAGCCAAGGGTCGGCTAGTCACACCGGGGAGCTGTTTTTT. Protein product: CASSQGSASHTGELFF.

This chain uses TRBV30 with TRBJ2-1; weak D call: TRBD2 (6 bases). The CDR3 is 13 amino acids. Germline V CDR1 and CDR2: GTSNPN, SVGIG (reference sequence). Trimming stripped 7 bases from V and 8 bases from J, with 18 bases between. The CDR3 nucleotides read TGTGCCTACCGAGGCGGGAAAGCTTATGAGCAGTTCTTC. Protein: CAYRGGKAYEQFF.

V is TRBV7-9 and J is TRBJ1-2, with 7 positions matching TRBD1. The CDR3 runs to 17 residues. V lost 5 bases to trimming and J lost 4 bases; unmatched junction nucleotides: 16. Per germline, CDR1 SEHNR and CDR2 FQNEAQ (reference sequence). CDR3 loop: CASSPRDRAPLGYGYTF. DNA of the CDR3: TGTGCCAGCAGCCCCAGAGACAGGGCTCCGCTCGGCTATGGCTACACCTTC. Filled out from reference TRBV7-9 and TRBJ1-2, the complete variable domain reads DTGVSQNPRHKITKRGQNVTFRCDPISEHNRLYWYRQTLGQGPEFLTYFQNEAQLEKSRLLSDRFSAERPKGSFSTLEIQRTEQGDSAMYLCASSPRDRAPLGYGYTFGSGTRLTVV.

This rearrangement joins TRBV6-1 to TRBJ2-7, with D perhaps matching TRBD1 (5 bases). Trimming cost V 4 bases and J 7 bases, with 17 bases left between them. Germline V gene lookup returns CDR1 MNHNS and CDR2 SASEGT. This CDR3 has 14 residues. The CDR3 DNA reads as TGTGCCAGCAGTGTCCGTTCCCAGGGCTGGGAGCAGTACTTC. Translating it yields CASSVRSQGWEQYF.

The chain has TRBV6-5 and TRBJ1-1; D ambiguous. V lost 5 bases and J 5 bases, leaving 9 bases between the germline ends. CDR1 is MNHEY and CDR2 is SVGAGI in the germline V gene. This CDR3 region has 12 residues. CDR3 sequence (DNA): TGTGCCAGCAGTCAAGGGCGGACTGAAGCTTTCTTT. Translated: CASSQGRTEAFF.

The chain couples TRBV30 to TRBJ2-1; 8 bases line up with TRBD2. V gave up 1 base and J gave up 7 bases; unmatched junction bases: 6. CDR3 length equals 14 residues. CDR1 GTSNPN and CDR2 SVGIG come from the germline V gene (reference sequence). CDR3 sequence: CAWSASGSKNEQFF. As DNA, the CDR3 is TGTGCCTGGAGTGCCAGCGGGAGTAAGAATGAGCAGTTCTTC.

The V call is TRBV2, the J call TRBJ1-2, with D perhaps matching TRBD1 (6 bases). V was trimmed by 1 base and J by 4 bases, leaving 13 bases between them. CDR1 is SNHLY and CDR2 is FYNNEI in the germline V gene. The CDR3 has 15 amino acids. This chain's CDR3 is CASSEGGTFFYGYTF. CDR3 nucleotide sequence: TGTGCCAGCAGTGAAGGGGGGACATTTTTCTATGGCTACACCTTC.